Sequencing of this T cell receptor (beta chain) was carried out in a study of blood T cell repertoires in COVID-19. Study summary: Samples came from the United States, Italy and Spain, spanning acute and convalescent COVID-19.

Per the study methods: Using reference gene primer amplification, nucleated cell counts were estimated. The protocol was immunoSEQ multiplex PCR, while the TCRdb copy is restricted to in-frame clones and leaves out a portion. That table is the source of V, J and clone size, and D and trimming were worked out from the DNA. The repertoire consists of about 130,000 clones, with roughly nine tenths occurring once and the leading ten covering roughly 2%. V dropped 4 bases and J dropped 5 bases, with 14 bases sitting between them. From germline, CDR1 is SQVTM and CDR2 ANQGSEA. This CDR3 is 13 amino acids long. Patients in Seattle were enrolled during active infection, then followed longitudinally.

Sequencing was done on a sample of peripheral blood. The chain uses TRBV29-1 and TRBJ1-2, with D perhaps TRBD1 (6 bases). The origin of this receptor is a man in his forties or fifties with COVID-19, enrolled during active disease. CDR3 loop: CSVGGGAGYGYTF. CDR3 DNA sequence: TGCAGCGTTGGAGGGGGGGCAGGTTATGGCTACACCTTC. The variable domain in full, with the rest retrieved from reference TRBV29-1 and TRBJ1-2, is SAVISQKPSRDICQRGTSLTIQCQVDSQVTMMFWYRQQPGQSLTLIATANQGSEATYESGFVIDKFPISRPNLTFSTLTVSNMSPEDSSIYLCSVGGGAGYGYTFGSGTRLTVV.